The 9 T cell receptor beta chains below were found in one sample sequenced in a study of blood T cell repertoires in COVID-19. Measured with immunoSEQ multiplex PCR; TCRdb has only the in-frame clones, and not every one. The data show 280,000 or so clones, approximately 85% seen once. Sequencing used PBMCs or T cells enriched from blood (not recorded which). The receptor source for this set is a man aged 25-45 years who had recovered from COVID-19.

The V gene is TRBV12-3 or TRBV12-4, the J gene TRBJ1-1, with D hard to call. Trimming pared 8 bases from V and 0 bases from J, leaving 7 bases between. The CDR3 consists of 12 residues. CDR3 region: CASEAVNTEAFF. Written as DNA, the CDR3 is TGTGCCAGCGAGGCGGTGAACACTGAAGCTTTCTTT.

The J gene is TRBJ1-1, the V gene TRBV2; no clear D gene. CDR1 is SNHLY and CDR2 is FYNNEI in the germline V gene. The germline V and J ends were trimmed by 7 bases and 0 bases, with 9 bases remaining between them. The CDR3 contains 13 residues. As DNA, the CDR3 is TGTGCCAGCACCCCTATCGTGAACACTGAAGCTTTCTTT. It encodes CASTPIVNTEAFF. Full variable domain (outside the CDR3, taken from reference TRBV2 and TRBJ1-1): EPEVTQTPSHQVTQMGQEVILRCVPISNHLYFYWYRQILGQKVEFLVSFYNNEISEKSEIFDDQFSVERPDGSNFTLKIRSTKLEDSAMYFCASTPIVNTEAFFGQGTRLTVV.

The CDR3 coding sequence is TGTGCCAGCAGCCTAAGGGACATCTACAATGAGCAGTTCTTC. Its protein is CASSLRDIYNEQFF. The V gene is TRBV2, the J gene TRBJ2-1; TRBD1 might be the D (6 bases). Germline values: CDR1 SNHLY, CDR2 FYNNEI. The V end lost 6 bases, the J end lost 3 bases, and 12 bases lay between the germline ends. The CDR3 consists of 14 residues.

V and J are TRBV7-3 and TRBJ2-1; 7 bases line up with TRBD2. Trimming removed 5 bases from V and 6 bases from J; junction bases left unmatched: 13. CDR1 is SGHTA and CDR2 is FQGTGA in the germline V gene. This CDR3 is built from 16 residues. The CDR3, as DNA: TGTGCCAGCAGCCCCCATGGGCGGGGGTATCTCAATGAGCAGTTCTTC. Residues: CASSPHGRGYLNEQFF.

V gene TRBV18 combines with J gene TRBJ2-7; 9 bases match TRBD2. Germline V gene lookup returns CDR1 KGHSH and CDR2 LQKENI. This CDR3 contains 15 residues. V shed 4 bases, J shed 3 bases, and the junction held 7 bases outside the gene matches. As DNA, the CDR3 is TGTGCCAGCTCACGTAGCGGGGGAATATACTACGAGCAGTACTTC. Translation: CASSRSGGIYYEQYF.

The chain is built from TRBV5-1 and TRBJ2-1; maybe TRBD1 (5 bases). Germline values: CDR1 SGHRS, CDR2 YFSETQ. There are 15 residues in the CDR3. Trimming shortened V by 3 bases and J by 0 bases, and 10 bases separated the two germline ends. The CDR3 loop is CASSSDSLSYNEQFF. CDR3 nucleotide sequence: TGCGCCAGCAGCTCTGACAGCCTCTCCTACAATGAGCAGTTCTTC. The complete variable domain, with remaining parts taken from reference TRBV5-1 and TRBJ2-1, reads KAGVTQTPRYLIKTRGQQVTLSCSPISGHRSVSWYQQTPGQGLQFLFEYFSETQRNKGNFPGRFSGRQFSNSRSEMNVSTLELGDSALYLCASSSDSLSYNEQFFGPGTRLTVL.

Here the CDR3 DNA reads TGTGCCATCAGTGAGCACAGAGAGACCGGGACAGACTATAACTATGGCTACACCTTC. Protein product: CAISEHRETGTDYNYGYTF. This chain joins TRBV10-3 and TRBJ1-2, with 7 bases fitting TRBD1. Germline values: CDR1 ENHRY, CDR2 SYGVKD. This CDR3 is built from 19 residues. The J segment lost 1 base and the V segment lost 2 bases, leaving 16 bases of the junction unmatched.

V is TRBV11-2 and J is TRBJ2-5; perhaps TRBD2 as D (6 bases). From germline, CDR1 is SGHAT and CDR2 FQNNGV. CDR3 length equals 17 residues. Trimming removed 4 bases at V and 4 bases at J, with 22 bases between. CDR3 sequence (DNA): TGTGCCAGCAGCTCAAGAGGACTAACCGTTCTAGGAGAGACCCAGTACTTC. This encodes CASSSRGLTVLGETQYF.

This clone was counted once. The chain joins TRBV9 to TRBJ2-5; 9 bases are a match to TRBD2. Germline assignment: CDR1 SGDLS and CDR2 YYNGEE. This CDR3 contains 17 residues. The trim removed 3 bases at V and 2 bases at J, leaving 11 bases unmatched. CDR3 residues: CASSAPRAGGQQETQYF. The CDR3 DNA reads as TGTGCCAGCAGCGCCCCGAGGGCGGGGGGGCAGCAAGAGACCCAGTACTTC.